This T cell receptor (beta chain) was captured by sequencing in a study of T cells after yellow fever vaccination. 5'RACE template switching produced TCR cDNA carrying a universal primer site and UMIs. TCRdb analysed the 5' RACE reads with MiXCR anew, one entry per CDR3 protein. The data contain roughly 500,000 distinct CDR3 sequences, around 21% of them singletons. The CDR3 spans 15 residues. Germline-derived CDR1 and CDR2 are SGHRS and YFSETQ. V dropped 4 bases and J dropped 2 bases, with 13 bases sitting between them. Study-wide results and limits: It was a small share of clonotypes that appeared in both CD4 and CD8 compartments. FACS-sorted repertoires could harbor abundant contaminating bulk-population clonotypes. Reappearance after the booster was observed for most primary-vaccination clones (roughly 97% CD4, roughly 88% CD8).

Turning to this clonotype: The target antigen is unknown.

The clonotype originates from a man aged 25-40 years who received the YFV17D yellow fever vaccine. The sequences come from PBMCs, collected 15 days after the yellow fever booster vaccination. The chain links TRBV5-1 to TRBJ1-3; D gene unclear. The CDR3 DNA reads as TGCGCCAGCAGCGTGCGTCCCGAAACTGGAAACACCATATATTTT. Its protein is CASSVRPETGNTIYF.